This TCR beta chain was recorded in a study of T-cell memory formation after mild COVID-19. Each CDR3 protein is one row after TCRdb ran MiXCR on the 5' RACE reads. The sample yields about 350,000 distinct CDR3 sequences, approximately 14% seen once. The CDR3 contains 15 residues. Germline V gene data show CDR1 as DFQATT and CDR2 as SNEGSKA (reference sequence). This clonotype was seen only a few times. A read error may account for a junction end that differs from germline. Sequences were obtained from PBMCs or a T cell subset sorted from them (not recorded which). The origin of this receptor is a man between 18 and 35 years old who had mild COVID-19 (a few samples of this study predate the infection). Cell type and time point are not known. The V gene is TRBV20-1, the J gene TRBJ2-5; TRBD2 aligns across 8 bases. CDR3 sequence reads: CSARGTSGGQETQYF. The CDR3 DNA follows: TGCAGTGCAAGAGGAACGAGCGGGGGCCAAGAGACCCAGTACTTC.